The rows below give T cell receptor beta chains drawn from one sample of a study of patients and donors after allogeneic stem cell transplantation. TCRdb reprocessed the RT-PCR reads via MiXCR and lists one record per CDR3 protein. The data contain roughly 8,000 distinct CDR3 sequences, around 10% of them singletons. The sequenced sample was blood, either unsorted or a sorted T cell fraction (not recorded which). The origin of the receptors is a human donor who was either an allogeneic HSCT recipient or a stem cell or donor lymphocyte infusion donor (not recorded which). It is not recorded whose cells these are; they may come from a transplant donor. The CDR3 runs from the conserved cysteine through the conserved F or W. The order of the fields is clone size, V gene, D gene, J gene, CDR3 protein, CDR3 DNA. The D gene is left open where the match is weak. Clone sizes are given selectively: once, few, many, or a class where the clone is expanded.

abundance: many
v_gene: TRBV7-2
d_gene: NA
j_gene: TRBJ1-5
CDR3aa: CASSLERGVFLPQHF
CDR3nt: TGTGCCAGCAGCTTAGAGAGGGGGGTTTTTTTGCCCCAGCATTTT

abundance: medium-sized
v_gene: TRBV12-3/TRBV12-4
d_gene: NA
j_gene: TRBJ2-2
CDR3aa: CASSLSLRGELFF
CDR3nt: TGTGCCAGCAGCCTGTCGTTGCGGGGGGAGCTGTTTTTT

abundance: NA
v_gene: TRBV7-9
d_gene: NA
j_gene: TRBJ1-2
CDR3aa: CASSPMNGGLPNYGYTF
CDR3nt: TGTGCCAGCAGCCCCATGAACGGCGGACTCCCTAACTATGGCTACACCTTC

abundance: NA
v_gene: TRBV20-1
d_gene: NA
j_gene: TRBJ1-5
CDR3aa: CSARDVGKSNQPQHF
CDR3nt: TGCAGTGCTAGAGATGTAGGGAAGTCGAATCAGCCCCAGCATTTT

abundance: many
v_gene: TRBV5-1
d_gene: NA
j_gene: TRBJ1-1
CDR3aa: CASSRGGLNTEAFF
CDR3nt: TGCGCCAGCAGCCGCGGCGGATTGAACACTGAAGCTTTCTTT

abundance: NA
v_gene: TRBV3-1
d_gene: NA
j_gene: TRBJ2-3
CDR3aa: CASSQFGSDTQYF
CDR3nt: TGTGCCAGCAGCCAATTCGGGTCAGATACGCAGTATTTT

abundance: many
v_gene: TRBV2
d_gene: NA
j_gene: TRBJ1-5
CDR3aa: CASSRDLDRNQPQHF
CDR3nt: TGTGCCAGCAGCCGGGATTTGGATCGTAATCAGCCCCAGCATTTT

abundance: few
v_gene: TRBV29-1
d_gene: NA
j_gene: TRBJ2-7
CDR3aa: CSAESSYEQYF
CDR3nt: TGCAGCGCGGAGAGTTCCTACGAGCAGTACTTC

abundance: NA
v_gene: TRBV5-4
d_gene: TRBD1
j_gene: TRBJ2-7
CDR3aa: CASSLGQGSGYEQYF
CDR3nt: TGTGCCAGCAGCTTGGGACAGGGGAGTGGCTACGAGCAGTACTTC

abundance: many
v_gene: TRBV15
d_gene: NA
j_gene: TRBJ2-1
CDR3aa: CATSRDFSLWANEQFF
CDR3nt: TGTGCCACCAGCAGAGATTTTTCTCTTTGGGCCAATGAGCAGTTCTTC

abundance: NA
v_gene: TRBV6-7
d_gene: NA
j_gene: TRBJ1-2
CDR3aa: CASSCGRLANYGYTF
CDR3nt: TGTGCCAGCAGTTGTGGGAGGTTAGCTAACTATGGCTACACCTTC

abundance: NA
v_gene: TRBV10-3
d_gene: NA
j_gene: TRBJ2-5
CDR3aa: CAISIRDGQETQYF
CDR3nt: TGTGCCATCAGCATCCGGGACGGTCAAGAGACCCAGTACTTC

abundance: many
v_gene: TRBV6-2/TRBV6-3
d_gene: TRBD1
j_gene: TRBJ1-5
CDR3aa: CASTRGGGDQPQHF
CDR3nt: TGTGCCAGCACCAGGGGAGGGGGCGATCAGCCCCAGCATTTT

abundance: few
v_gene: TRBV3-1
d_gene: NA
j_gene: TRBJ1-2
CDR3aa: CASSQEYGSGTNSYGYTF
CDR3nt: TGTGCCAGCAGCCAAGAATATGGATCCGGGACAAATAGTTATGGCTACACCTTC

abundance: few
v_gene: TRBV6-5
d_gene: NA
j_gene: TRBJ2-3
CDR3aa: CASSYSSSYSVTQYF
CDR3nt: TGTGCCAGCAGTTACTCTTCCAGTTATTCAGTGACGCAGTATTTT

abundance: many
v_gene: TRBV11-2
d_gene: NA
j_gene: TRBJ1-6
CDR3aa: CASSLAAGGALHF
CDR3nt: TGTGCCAGCAGCTTAGCGGCGGGCGGGGCCCTCCACTTT

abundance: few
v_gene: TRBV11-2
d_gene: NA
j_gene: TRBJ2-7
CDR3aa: CASSLDSREQYF
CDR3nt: TGTGCCAGCAGCTTAGACTCGCGCGAGCAGTACTTC

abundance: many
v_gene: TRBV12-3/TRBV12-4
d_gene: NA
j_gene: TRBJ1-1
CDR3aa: CASSLTHPTEAFF
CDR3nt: TGTGCCAGCAGTTTAACCCACCCGACTGAAGCTTTCTTT

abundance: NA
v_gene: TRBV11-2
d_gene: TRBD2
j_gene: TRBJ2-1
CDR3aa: CASSQRSGGYNEQFF
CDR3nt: TGTGCCAGCAGCCAGAGAAGCGGGGGCTACAATGAGCAGTTCTTC

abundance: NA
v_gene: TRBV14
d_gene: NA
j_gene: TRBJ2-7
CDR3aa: CASSQDWALGEQYF
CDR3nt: TGTGCCAGCAGCCAAGACTGGGCCCTTGGCGAGCAGTACTTC

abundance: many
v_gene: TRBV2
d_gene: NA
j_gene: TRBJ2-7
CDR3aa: CASRDGEDEQYF
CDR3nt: TGTGCCAGCAGGGATGGGGAGGACGAGCAGTACTTC

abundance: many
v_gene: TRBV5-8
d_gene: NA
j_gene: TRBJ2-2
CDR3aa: CASSLVAATNTGELFF
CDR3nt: TGTGCCAGCAGCTTGGTAGCAGCAACTAACACCGGGGAGCTGTTTTTT

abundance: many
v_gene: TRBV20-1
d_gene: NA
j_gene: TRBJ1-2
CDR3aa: CSAREGAFSYGYTF
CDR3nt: TGCAGTGCTAGAGAGGGCGCATTTAGCTATGGCTACACCTTC

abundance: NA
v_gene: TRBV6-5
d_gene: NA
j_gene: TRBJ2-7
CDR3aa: CASSYRDGTLHF
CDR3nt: TGTGCCAGCAGTTACCGTGACGGGACATTGCACTTC

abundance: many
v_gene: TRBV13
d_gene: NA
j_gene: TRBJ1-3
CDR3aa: CASSHRAGLGNTIYF
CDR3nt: TGTGCCAGCAGCCACAGGGCGGGCCTTGGAAACACCATATATTTT

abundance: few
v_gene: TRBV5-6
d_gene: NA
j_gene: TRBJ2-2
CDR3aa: CASTQSYSYTGELFF
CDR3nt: TGTGCCAGCACCCAATCGTACAGTTACACCGGGGAGCTGTTTTTT

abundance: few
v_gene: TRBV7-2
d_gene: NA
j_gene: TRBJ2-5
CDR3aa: CASSFNGQYKETQYF
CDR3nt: TGTGCCAGCAGCTTCAATGGACAGTACAAAGAGACCCAGTACTTC

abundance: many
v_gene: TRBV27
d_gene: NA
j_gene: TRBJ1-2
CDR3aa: CASSSREGAGYTF
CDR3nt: TGTGCCAGCAGCTCCCGGGAAGGTGCCGGCTACACCTTC

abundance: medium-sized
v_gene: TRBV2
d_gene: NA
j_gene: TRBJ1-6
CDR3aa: CASSRDTHSPLHF
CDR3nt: TGTGCCAGCAGCCGGGACACGCATTCACCCCTCCACTTT

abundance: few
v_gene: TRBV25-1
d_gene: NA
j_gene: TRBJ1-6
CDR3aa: CASSESGGPAFSPLHF
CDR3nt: TGTGCCAGCAGTGAATCTGGGGGCCCCGCTTTTTCACCCCTCCACTTT

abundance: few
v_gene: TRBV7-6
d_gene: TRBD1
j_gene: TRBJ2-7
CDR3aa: CASSLGQGTYEQYF
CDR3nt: TGTGCCAGCAGCTTGGGACAGGGCACCTACGAGCAGTACTTC

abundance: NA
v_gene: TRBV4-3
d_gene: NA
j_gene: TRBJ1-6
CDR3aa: CASSQRGGSPLHF
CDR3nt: TGCGCCAGCAGCCAGAGGGGGGGTTCACCCCTCCACTTT

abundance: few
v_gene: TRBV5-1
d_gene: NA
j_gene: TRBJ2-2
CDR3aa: CASSSIGQTGELFF
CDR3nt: TGCGCCAGCAGCTCGATCGGACAGACCGGGGAGCTGTTTTTT

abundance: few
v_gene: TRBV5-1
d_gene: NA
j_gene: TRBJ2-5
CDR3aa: CASNLLAEGETQYF
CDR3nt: TGCGCCAGCAACCTACTCGCAGAGGGGGAGACCCAGTACTTC

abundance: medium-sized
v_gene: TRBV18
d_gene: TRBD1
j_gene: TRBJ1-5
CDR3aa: CASSPGTEDQPQHF
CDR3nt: TGTGCCAGCTCACCAGGGACAGAGGATCAGCCCCAGCATTTT

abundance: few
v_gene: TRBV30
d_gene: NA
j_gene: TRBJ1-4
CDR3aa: CAWGQAPPNEKLFF
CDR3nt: TGTGCCTGGGGACAAGCACCACCTAATGAAAAACTGTTTTTT

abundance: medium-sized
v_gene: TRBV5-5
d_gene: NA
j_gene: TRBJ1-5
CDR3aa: CASSHREGNQPQHF
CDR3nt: TGTGCCAGCAGCCACAGGGAGGGCAATCAGCCCCAGCATTTT

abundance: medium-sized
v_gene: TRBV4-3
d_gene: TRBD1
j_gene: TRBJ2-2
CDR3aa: CASSQDGTANTGELFF
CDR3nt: TGCGCCAGCAGCCAAGATGGGACAGCGAACACCGGGGAGCTGTTTTTT

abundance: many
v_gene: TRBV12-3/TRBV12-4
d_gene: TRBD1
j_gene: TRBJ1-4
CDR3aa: CASSLAHRGEKLFF
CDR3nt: TGTGCCAGCAGTTTAGCGCACAGGGGGGAAAAACTGTTTTTT

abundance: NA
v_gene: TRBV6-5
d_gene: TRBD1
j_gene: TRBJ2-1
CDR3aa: CASRQQGAITNEQFF
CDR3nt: TGTGCCAGCAGGCAACAGGGGGCGATCACCAATGAGCAGTTCTTC